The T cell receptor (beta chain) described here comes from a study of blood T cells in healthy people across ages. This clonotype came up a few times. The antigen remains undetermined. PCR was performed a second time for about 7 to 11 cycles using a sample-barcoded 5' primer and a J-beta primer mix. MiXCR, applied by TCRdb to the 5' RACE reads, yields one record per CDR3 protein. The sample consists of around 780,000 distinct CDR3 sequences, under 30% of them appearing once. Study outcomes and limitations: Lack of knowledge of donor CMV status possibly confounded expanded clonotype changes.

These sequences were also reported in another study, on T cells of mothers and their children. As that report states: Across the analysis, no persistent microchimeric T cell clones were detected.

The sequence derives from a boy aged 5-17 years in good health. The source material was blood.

In nucleotides, the CDR3 is TGTGCCAGCAGTTCGCGTCTGAACTCCTACAATGAGCAGTTCTTC. This translates into CASSSRLNSYNEQFF. This chain uses TRBV28 with TRBJ2-1; D call uncertain. V lost 4 bases and J 0 bases, leaving 10 bases between the germline ends. The germline gives CDR1 MDHEN, CDR2 SYDVKM. The CDR3 covers 15 residues.